These T cell receptor beta chains were read from a single sample in a study of T cell repertoires in cytomegalovirus infection. TCRdb passed the reads through MiXCR, listing each CDR3 protein once. Of roughly 600,000 distinct CDR3 sequences in the sample, more than 20% were seen once. The sample taken for sequencing was CD8+ T cells from PBMCs. These receptors all stem from a human donor in good health (CMV status not recorded). Some clones in this sample may be carry-over from other donors' samples. Each CDR3 is given with its conserved first and last residue. D genes are given only for firm matches. Some rows mark clone size as missing; the rest say once, few, many or name a class of expanded clone.

D gene	V gene	J gene	clone size	CDR3 protein	CDR3 DNA
NA	TRBV29-1	TRBJ1-1	NA	CSVARHNLEAFF	TGCAGCGTTGCCCGACACAACCTTGAAGCTTTCTTT
TRBD2	TRBV7-2	TRBJ2-3	many	CASSSSGGAEDTQYF	TGTGCCAGCAGCTCGAGCGGGGGGGCCGAAGATACGCAGTATTTT
NA	TRBV29-1	TRBJ1-2	NA	CSVESSKANYGYTF	TGCAGCGTTGAAAGCAGTAAAGCTAACTATGGCTACACCTTC
NA	TRBV20-1	TRBJ2-2	NA	CSARGGAGELFF	TGCAGTGCTAGAGGGGGTGCCGGGGAGCTGTTTTTT
TRBD2	TRBV7-9	TRBJ2-5	many	CASSYRASGEETQYF	TGTGCCAGCAGCTACCGGGCTAGCGGGGAAGAGACCCAGTACTTC
NA	TRBV25-1	TRBJ2-1	once	CASSLGQSYNEQFF	TGTGCCAGCAGTTTAGGACAATCCTACAATGAGCAGTTCTTC
TRBD1	TRBV28	TRBJ1-4	few	CASSGRGKEKLFF	TGTGCCAGCAGTGGCAGGGGGAAGGAAAAACTGTTTTTT
TRBD2	TRBV12-5	TRBJ2-3	NA	CASGPRGLRTDTQYF	TGTGCTAGTGGTCCGCGGGGACTACGCACAGATACGCAGTATTTT
TRBD1	TRBV28	TRBJ1-4	NA	CASRPRDRINEKLFF	TGTGCCAGCAGACCTAGGGACAGGATCAATGAAAAACTGTTTTTT
NA	TRBV28	TRBJ1-5	many	CASSFSGDSNQPQHF	TGTGCCAGCAGTTTTTCGGGGGATAGCAATCAGCCCCAGCATTTT
NA	TRBV10-3	TRBJ2-7	NA	CAIRDELGYEQYF	TGTGCCATCAGGGACGAGCTGGGCTACGAGCAGTACTTC
NA	TRBV7-9	TRBJ2-5	NA	CASSPYEFRDPEETQYF	TGTGCCAGCAGCCCTTACGAATTCCGGGACCCAGAAGAGACCCAGTACTTC
NA	TRBV12-5	TRBJ1-2	NA	CASGFVTGTLNYGYTF	TGTGCTAGTGGTTTCGTAACCGGGACACTTAACTATGGCTACACCTTC
NA	TRBV27	TRBJ2-5	few	CASSLGEDQETQYF	TGTGCCAGCAGTTTGGGGGAGGACCAAGAGACCCAGTACTTC
TRBD1	TRBV12-3/TRBV12-4	TRBJ1-1	few	CASRIGTGAMNTEAFF	TGTGCCAGCAGAATTGGGACAGGGGCAATGAACACTGAAGCTTTCTTT
TRBD1	TRBV13	TRBJ2-2	NA	CASTIQGRTGELFF	TGTGCCAGCACCATACAGGGGCGCACCGGGGAGCTGTTTTTT
NA	TRBV7-9	TRBJ1-4	NA	CASTSPGLDEKLFF	TGTGCCAGCACCAGTCCCGGGTTGGATGAAAAACTGTTTTTT
NA	TRBV7-6	TRBJ2-1	NA	CASSFRAGEQFF	TGTGCCAGCAGCTTCAGGGCGGGTGAGCAGTTCTTC
TRBD2	TRBV25-1	TRBJ2-1	NA	CASRESGTSNEQFF	TGTGCCAGCAGAGAGTCCGGGACTAGCAATGAGCAGTTCTTC
NA	TRBV14	TRBJ1-1	NA	CASSWGGKTEAFF	TGTGCCAGCAGCTGGGGGGGGAAGACTGAAGCTTTCTTT
TRBD1	TRBV7-6	TRBJ1-2	NA	CASSYAGGATDDYTF	TGTGCCAGCAGCTACGCAGGGGGCGCGACGGATGACTACACCTTC
NA	TRBV7-2	TRBJ2-3	few	CASSPWGDTQYF	TGTGCCAGCAGCCCCTGGGGTGATACGCAGTATTTT
NA	TRBV4-3	TRBJ2-5	few	CASSQEFNSGAETQYF	TGCGCCAGCAGCCAAGAATTCAACTCAGGGGCCGAGACCCAGTACTTC
NA	TRBV20-1	TRBJ2-7	once	CSARVASTSYEQYF	TGCAGTGCTAGAGTTGCATCGACTTCCTACGAGCAGTACTTC
NA	TRBV20-1	TRBJ2-1	NA	CSARIGGREQFF	TGCAGTGCTAGGATCGGGGGGCGAGAGCAGTTCTTC
TRBD1	TRBV29-1	TRBJ1-1	NA	CSVEDWTGTDTEAFF	TGCAGCGTTGAAGATTGGACAGGGACGGACACTGAAGCTTTCTTT
TRBD2	TRBV20-1	TRBJ2-7	NA	CSAPPGTSGGIYEQYF	TGCAGTGCTCCACCCGGGACTAGCGGGGGGATCTACGAGCAGTACTTC
TRBD1	TRBV7-9	TRBJ2-5	NA	CASSPVHRGQVQETQYF	TGTGCCAGCAGCCCAGTACACAGGGGACAAGTTCAAGAGACCCAGTACTTC
TRBD2	TRBV6-5	TRBJ2-1	few	CASSRAGGLFYNEQFF	TGTGCCAGCAGTCGAGCGGGGGGACTCTTCTACAATGAGCAGTTCTTC
NA	TRBV4-1	TRBJ2-7	many	CASSQDIGTYEQYF	TGCGCCAGCAGCCAAGATATAGGGACCTACGAGCAGTACTTC
TRBD1	TRBV15	TRBJ2-2	few	CATSKEGQGPGELFF	TGTGCCACCAGCAAGGAGGGACAGGGCCCTGGGGAGCTGTTTTTT
TRBD1	TRBV14	TRBJ1-2	few	CASSRTGDRERGGYTF	TGTGCCAGCAGCCGTACAGGGGACAGGGAGAGAGGTGGCTACACCTTC
NA	TRBV28	TRBJ2-3	NA	CASSALPGTANTDTQYF	TGTGCCAGCAGTGCCCTTCCCGGGACTGCAAACACAGATACGCAGTATTTT
TRBD2	TRBV9	TRBJ2-1	NA	CASSPTTSGEQFF	TGTGCCAGCAGCCCTACGACTAGCGGGGAGCAGTTCTTC
TRBD2	TRBV14	TRBJ2-1	few	CASSQDLRRGREGNEQFF	TGTGCCAGCAGCCAAGATCTGCGGAGAGGGAGGGAGGGAAATGAGCAGTTCTTC
TRBD1	TRBV7-6	TRBJ1-2	few	CASRRRGQGNYGYTF	TGTGCCAGCAGACGGCGGGGACAGGGAAACTATGGCTACACCTTC
NA	TRBV6-2/TRBV6-3	TRBJ2-3	NA	CASGMLDTQYF	TGTGCCAGCGGAATGCTTGATACGCAGTATTTT
NA	TRBV2	TRBJ2-3	NA	CASSEGDITDTQYF	TGTGCCAGCAGTGAAGGTGATATCACAGATACGCAGTATTTT
NA	TRBV29-1	TRBJ2-2	NA	CSGTGTATGELFF	TGCAGCGGCACCGGGACTGCCACCGGGGAGCTGTTTTTT
NA	TRBV28	TRBJ2-1	NA	CASSPLWRAKTYNEQFF	TGTGCCAGCAGTCCCCTGTGGAGGGCCAAAACCTACAATGAGCAGTTCTTC
TRBD1	TRBV7-9	TRBJ2-7	many	CASSLTMGQGAYEQYF	TGTGCCAGCAGCCTTACTATGGGACAGGGGGCTTACGAGCAGTACTTC
TRBD2	TRBV15	TRBJ2-3	NA	CATSRGGGAVDTQYF	TGTGCCACCAGCAGAGGCGGGGGGGCGGTAGATACGCAGTATTTT
TRBD2	TRBV10-3	TRBJ2-3	few	CAISTGGPDTQYF	TGTGCCATCAGTACGGGAGGGCCAGATACGCAGTATTTT
NA	TRBV6-8	TRBJ2-1	NA	CASSYWSGRSSYNEQFF	TGTGCCAGCAGTTACTGGTCGGGCAGGAGCTCCTACAATGAGCAGTTCTTC
TRBD2	TRBV7-6	TRBJ2-3	NA	CASSPHGRGLNTDTQYF	TGTGCCAGCAGCCCCCACGGGCGGGGGTTGAACACAGATACGCAGTATTTT
NA	TRBV28	TRBJ2-1	NA	CANRRRHRDGKVNEQFF	TGTGCCAACAGGAGGCGCCACCGGGACGGGAAGGTCAATGAGCAGTTCTTC
NA	TRBV7-9	TRBJ1-5	NA	CASTSSNQPQHF	TGTGCCAGCACATCTAGCAATCAGCCCCAGCATTTT
NA	TRBV7-9	TRBJ2-5	NA	CASSSDLAQETQYF	TGTGCCAGCAGCTCCGACCTTGCCCAAGAGACCCAGTACTTC
TRBD2	TRBV6-6	TRBJ2-1	many	CASASGGRLEQFF	TGTGCCAGCGCTTCGGGAGGGAGATTGGAGCAGTTCTTC
TRBD2	TRBV2	TRBJ2-3	NA	CASSASGVSTDTQYF	TGTGCCAGCAGTGCTAGCGGGGTTAGCACAGATACGCAGTATTTT
NA	TRBV28	TRBJ2-2	NA	CASCDGYTGELFF	TGTGCCAGCTGCGACGGCTACACCGGGGAGCTGTTTTTT